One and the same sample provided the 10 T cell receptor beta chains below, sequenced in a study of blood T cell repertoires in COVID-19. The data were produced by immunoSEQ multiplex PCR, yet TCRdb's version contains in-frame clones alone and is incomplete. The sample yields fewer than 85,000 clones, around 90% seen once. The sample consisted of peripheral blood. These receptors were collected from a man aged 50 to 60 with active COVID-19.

The CDR3, as DNA: TGTGCCAGCAGTCCTACGGCACAGACCACGGCTTTCTTT. Translation gives CASSPTAQTTAFF. The chain has TRBV25-1 and TRBJ1-1; unclear D gene. Germline values: CDR1 MGHDK, CDR2 SYGVNS. V gave up 5 bases and J gave up 11 bases, with 18 bases separating them. This CDR3 region has 13 residues.

The DNA of the CDR3 is TGTGCCAGCAGGACGGGACAGGGCCCCTACGAGCAGTACTTC. Protein product: CASRTGQGPYEQYF. The chain employs TRBV6-5 and TRBJ2-7; 9 bases map to TRBD1. With V trimmed by 6 bases and J by 2 bases, 5 bases remained unmatched. Germline lookup yields CDR1 MNHEY and CDR2 SVGAGI. This CDR3 region has 14 residues.

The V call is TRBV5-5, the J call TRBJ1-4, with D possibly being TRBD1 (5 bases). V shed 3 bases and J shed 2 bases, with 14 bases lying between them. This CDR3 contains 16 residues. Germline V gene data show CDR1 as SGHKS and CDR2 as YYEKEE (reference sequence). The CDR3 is CASSSGGIWTNEKLFF. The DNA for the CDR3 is TGTGCCAGCAGCTCTGGGGGGATTTGGACTAATGAAAAACTGTTTTTT.

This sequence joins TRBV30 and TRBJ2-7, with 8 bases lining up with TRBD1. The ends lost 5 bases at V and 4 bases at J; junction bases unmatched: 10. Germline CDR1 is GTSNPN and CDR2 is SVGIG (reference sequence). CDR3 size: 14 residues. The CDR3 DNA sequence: TGTGCCTGGTTCTCAGGGGGCAAAGGGTACGAGCAGTACTTC. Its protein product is CAWFSGGKGYEQYF.

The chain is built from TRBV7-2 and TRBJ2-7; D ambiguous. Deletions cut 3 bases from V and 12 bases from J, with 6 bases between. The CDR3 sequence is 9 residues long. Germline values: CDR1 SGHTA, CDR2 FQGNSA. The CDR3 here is CASSFSRYF. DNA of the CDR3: TGTGCCAGCAGCTTTTCCAGGTACTTC.

The CDR3 DNA sequence: TGTGCCAGCAGTAAAACTCTTAGCGGGAGGGCCGGGGAGCTGTTTTTT. Translation: CASSKTLSGRAGELFF. J is TRBJ2-2 and V is TRBV2, with 11 nucleotides matching TRBD2. V shed 5 bases, J shed 6 bases, and the junction held 8 bases outside the gene matches. Germline values: CDR1 SNHLY, CDR2 FYNNEI. This CDR3 region has 16 residues. The full variable domain, its missing parts supplied by reference TRBV2 and TRBJ2-2, is EPEVTQTPSHQVTQMGQEVILRCVPISNHLYFYWYRQILGQKVEFLVSFYNNEISEKSEIFDDQFSVERPDGSNFTLKIRSTKLEDSAMYFCASSKTLSGRAGELFFGEGSRLTVL.

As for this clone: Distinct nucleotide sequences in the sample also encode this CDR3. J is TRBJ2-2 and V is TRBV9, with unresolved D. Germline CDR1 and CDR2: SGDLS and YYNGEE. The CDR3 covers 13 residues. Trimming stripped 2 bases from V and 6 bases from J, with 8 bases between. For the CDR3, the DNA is TGTGCCAGCAGCGTCGAATCGGCCGGGGAGCTGTTTTTT. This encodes CASSVESAGELFF.

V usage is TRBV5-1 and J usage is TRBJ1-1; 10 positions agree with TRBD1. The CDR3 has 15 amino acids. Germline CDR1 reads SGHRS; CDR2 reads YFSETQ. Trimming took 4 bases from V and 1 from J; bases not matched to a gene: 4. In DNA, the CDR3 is TGCGCCAGCAGCGACGACAGGGGGCCGAACACTGAAGCTTTCTTT. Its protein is CASSDDRGPNTEAFF.

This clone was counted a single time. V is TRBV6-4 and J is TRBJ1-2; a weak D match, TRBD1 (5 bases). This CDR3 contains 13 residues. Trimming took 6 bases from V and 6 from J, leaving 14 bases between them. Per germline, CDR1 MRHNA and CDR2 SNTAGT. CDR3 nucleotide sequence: TGTGCCAGCAGGCCGCAGGGAGGAGATGGCTACACCTTC. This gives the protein CASRPQGGDGYTF.

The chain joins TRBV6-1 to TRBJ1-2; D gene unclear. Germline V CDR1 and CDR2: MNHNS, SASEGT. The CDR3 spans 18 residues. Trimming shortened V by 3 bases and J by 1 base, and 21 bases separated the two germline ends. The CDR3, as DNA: TGTGCCAGCAGTGAGAGCCCCATTTCTCTATCAAATAACTATGGCTACACCTTC. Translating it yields CASSESPISLSNNYGYTF.